What follows describes a single T cell receptor (beta chain). The data belong to a study of blood T cell repertoires in COVID-19. The CDR3 spans 13 residues. Germline V gene lookup returns CDR1 MNHEY and CDR2 SVGAGI. With 11 bases clipped from V and 9 bases from J, the junction kept 11 bases outside the gene matches. Clones were sequenced by immunoSEQ multiplex PCR, and TCRdb holds only the in-frame ones, with some missing. The table lists more than 150,000 clones, 81% of them singletons. This chain joins TRBV6-5 and TRBJ2-5, with 11 bases lining up with TRBD2. Sample: peripheral blood. This TCR came from an elderly woman with COVID-19, enrolled during active disease. The CDR3: CASRLAGRAAQYF. The CDR3 DNA sequence: TGTGCCTCCAGACTAGCGGGGAGGGCGGCCCAGTACTTC.